The 8 T cell receptor beta chains presented below share a single source sample, sequenced in a study of T-cell memory formation after mild COVID-19. TCRdb called the 5' RACE reads again in MiXCR, with one record for every CDR3 protein. The table includes a few hundred thousand distinct CDR3 sequences, 20% to 30% detected once. The sequenced sample consisted of PBMCs or a T cell subset sorted from them (not recorded which). These receptors were obtained from an adult woman who had mild COVID-19 (a few samples of this study predate the infection). Cell type and time point are not known.

The chain has TRBV15 and TRBJ1-1; D gene uncertain. The CDR3 length is 13 residues. Germline-derived CDR1 and CDR2 are LNHNV and YYDKDF (reference sequence). Trimming took off 3 bases at V and 4 bases at J, with 9 bases between the two ends. The CDR3 reads CATSRREGTEAFF. The CDR3 DNA is TGTGCCACCAGCAGGCGGGAGGGCACTGAAGCTTTCTTT.

This clonotype showed up just a few times. This chain joins TRBV4-1 and TRBJ1-5; 7 nucleotides line up with TRBD1. The germline gives CDR1 MGHRA, CDR2 YSYEKL. Trimming removed 2 bases from V and 2 bases from J; junction bases left unmatched: 6. This CDR3 has 16 amino acids. The CDR3 DNA is TGCGCCAGCAGCCAACAGGGGGGTGGGGGCAATCAGCCCCAGCATTTT. It codes for CASSQQGGGGNQPQHF.

In its sample, this clonotype was seen many times. The rearrangement joins TRBV10-2 to TRBJ1-1; TRBD1 might be the D (5 bases). CDR1 WSHSY and CDR2 SAAADI come from the germline V gene. CDR3 length: 15 residues. Trimming stripped 3 bases from V and 1 base from J, with 12 bases between. The CDR3 DNA is TGCGCCAGCAGTGATCTTGGACACTGGAACACTGAAGCTTTCTTT. Translating gives CASSDLGHWNTEAFF.

This clonotype was picked up a small number of times. The rearrangement links TRBV7-2 to TRBJ2-7; no firm D call. CDR1 SGHTA and CDR2 FQGNSA come from the germline V gene. V lost 4 bases and J lost 2, with 9 bases in between. The CDR3 totals 13 residues. The CDR3 loop is CASSSGPTYEQYF. Here the CDR3 DNA reads TGTGCCAGCAGCTCCGGGCCAACCTACGAGCAGTACTTC.

The V and J genes are TRBV29-1 and TRBJ2-5, with TRBD2 identical over 10 bases. V was pared by 3 bases and J by 4 bases, with 8 bases of the junction left unmatched. Germline assignment: CDR1 SQVTM and CDR2 ANQGSEA. The CDR3 contains 15 residues. CDR3 sequence: CSVDGLAGVGETQYF. The DNA of the CDR3 is TGCAGCGTTGATGGCCTAGCGGGAGTGGGAGAGACCCAGTACTTC.

The gene calls are TRBV7-2 and TRBJ2-2, with 8 bases aligning to TRBD2. J lost 6 bases, V lost 11 bases, and 8 bases had no gene match. Germline V CDR1 and CDR2: SGHTA, FQGNSA. There are 13 residues in the CDR3. The CDR3 nucleotides read TGTGCCGGTAGAGGACTAGCCTCCGGGGAGCTGTTTTTT. Translating gives CAGRGLASGELFF.

This chain links TRBV18 with TRBJ1-5; TRBD1 is a possible D gene (6 bases). CDR1 is KGHSH and CDR2 is LQKENI in the germline V gene. The germline V and J ends were trimmed by 3 bases and 5 bases, with 14 bases remaining between them. This CDR3 is built from 15 residues. In nucleotides, the CDR3 is TGTGCCAGCTCACCGGGGGGCGGAGAATATCAGCCCCAGCATTTT. This translates into CASSPGGGEYQPQHF.

This rearrangement joins TRBV30 to TRBJ2-4; tentative D call: TRBD1 (6 bases). This CDR3 comprises 13 residues. V was shortened by 4 bases and J by 9 bases, with 16 bases between the two germline ends. Looked up from germline, CDR1 is GTSNPN and CDR2 is SVGIG (reference sequence). CDR3 nucleotide sequence: TGTGCCTGGACCCCCATCAGGGGCGGCATTCAGTACTTC. Translated, it gives CAWTPIRGGIQYF.